A selection of T cell receptor beta chains follows, all from one sample in a study of blood T cells in healthy people across ages. TCRdb reanalysed the 5' RACE reads using MiXCR and keeps one entry per CDR3 protein. The sample records approximately 780,000 distinct CDR3 sequences, 25% to 30% being singletons. These data also formed part of another study, on T cells of mothers and their children.

Specimen: blood. Source of these receptors: a boy aged 10-17 years in good health. CDR3s include the opening cysteine and the closing phenylalanine or tryptophan. Each record gives: CDR3 DNA, CDR3 protein, J gene, clone size, V gene, D gene. A D gene is named only where the DNA matches it firmly. Clone size is shown for a subset of rows, as once, few, many or a class of expanded clone.

TGTGCCAGCAGTTTCAACCCGAACACTGAAGCTTTCTTT	CASSFNPNTEAFF	TRBJ1-1	-	TRBV7-9	-
TGTGCCATCAGTGAGTCCCGCCCCGGACAGAGCGCAACTAATGAAAAACTGTTTTTT	CAISESRPGQSATNEKLFF	TRBJ1-4	-	TRBV10-3	-
TGCGCCAGCAGCTTGGCCGAGACAGGGGTGGAAAAACTGTTTTTT	CASSLAETGVEKLFF	TRBJ1-4	few	TRBV5-1	TRBD1
TGTGCCGGCAACAGGGAAGGGCACGAAAAACTGTTTTTT	CAGNREGHEKLFF	TRBJ1-4	-	TRBV30	-
TGTGCCAGCAGTGGCTTGGACAGAAGGGAAAAACTGTTTTTT	CASSGLDRREKLFF	TRBJ1-4	-	TRBV12-3/TRBV12-4	-
TGTGCCAGCAGCCGGACAGGGCTGAACTATGGCTACACCTTC	CASSRTGLNYGYTF	TRBJ1-2	-	TRBV25-1	TRBD1
TGTGCCAGCAGTCCCCCGGGACAGGGGGTTAAGGCCAAAAACATTCAGTACTTC	CASSPPGQGVKAKNIQYF	TRBJ2-4	few	TRBV2	TRBD1
TGCGCCAGCAGCTTTATTGCGGGGGGCTCCTACAATGAGCAGTTCTTC	CASSFIAGGSYNEQFF	TRBJ2-1	-	TRBV5-1	TRBD2
TGTGCCAGCAGCGCTCTACTAGCGGGGGGAAACAATGAGCAGTTCTTC	CASSALLAGGNNEQFF	TRBJ2-1	few	TRBV9	TRBD2
TGCGCCAGCAGCTTGCGTGGGGGCGGGGGAGCCTACAATGAGCAGTTCTTC	CASSLRGGGGAYNEQFF	TRBJ2-1	few	TRBV5-1	-
TGCGCCAGCAGCCAAGATCCAATCGAGCTAGCGGGGGTCAATGAGCAGTTCTTC	CASSQDPIELAGVNEQFF	TRBJ2-1	many	TRBV4-1	TRBD2
TGCGCCCCCATTCGGACGGCCGGGGAGAACACTGAAGCTTTCTTT	CAPIRTAGENTEAFF	TRBJ1-1	-	TRBV5-1	-
TGTGCCAGCAGGCCCCTTTCGGGGGATCAGCCCCAGCATTTT	CASRPLSGDQPQHF	TRBJ1-5	-	TRBV6-6	-
TGTGCCAGCAGCTTAGACAGTCAGACCCAGTACTTC	CASSLDSQTQYF	TRBJ2-5	many	TRBV7-9	-
TGTGCCAGCAGCAAGAGGAAGGGAGAGACCCAGTACTTC	CASSKRKGETQYF	TRBJ2-5	-	TRBV21-1	-
TGCAGTGCTAGAACTCAGGGGGACGGCTACACCTTC	CSARTQGDGYTF	TRBJ1-2	-	TRBV20-1	TRBD1
TGTGCCACCAGCAGAGAGGACAACAGGGGGACCCAGTACTTC	CATSREDNRGTQYF	TRBJ2-5	few	TRBV15	TRBD1
TGTGCCAGCAGCAGGACAGGGACCGAGCAGTACTTC	CASSRTGTEQYF	TRBJ2-7	-	TRBV6-5	TRBD1
TGTGCCTGGAGTGTGCTTTACACTGAAGCTTTCTTT	CAWSVLYTEAFF	TRBJ1-1	few	TRBV30	-
TGTGCCACCCTGAACCCTGCGACTTCCACTTACAATGAGCAGTTCTTC	CATLNPATSTYNEQFF	TRBJ2-1	-	TRBV10-3	-
TGCAGTGCTAGAAGGTCCATGAACACTGAAGCTTTCTTT	CSARRSMNTEAFF	TRBJ1-1	few	TRBV20-1	-
TGTGCCAGCAGTTTTGGGTCCGGGGGTGCCGGGGAGCTGTTTTTT	CASSFGSGGAGELFF	TRBJ2-2	few	TRBV12-3/TRBV12-4	-
TGTGCCAGCAGGACGGGGGTGACCCAGTACTTC	CASRTGVTQYF	TRBJ2-5	few	TRBV2	-
TGTGCCAGCCCATCGGACAGCTACGAGCAGTACTTC	CASPSDSYEQYF	TRBJ2-7	-	TRBV7-9	-
TGCAGCGTGGCCCAACTACAGGGGTTAAGTGGCTACACCTTC	CSVAQLQGLSGYTF	TRBJ1-2	-	TRBV29-1	TRBD1
TGCAGTGCTGAGAGAGGCTCCTACAATGAGCAGTTCTTC	CSAERGSYNEQFF	TRBJ2-1	-	TRBV20-1	-
TGTGCCAGCAGCTTAAATGGGCGGAACAATCAGCCCCAGCATTTT	CASSLNGRNNQPQHF	TRBJ1-5	few	TRBV7-3	-
TGTGCCAGCAGCCCCTCGCAGGGCTCCTTTATCGGTGAGCAGTTCTTC	CASSPSQGSFIGEQFF	TRBJ2-1	few	TRBV11-1	-
TGCGCCAGCAGCTTGGGGACAGGGCGCTATGGCTACACCTTC	CASSLGTGRYGYTF	TRBJ1-2	few	TRBV5-1	TRBD1
TGTGCCAGCAGTGAATTGGGGTACAGCTATGGCTACACCTTC	CASSELGYSYGYTF	TRBJ1-2	-	TRBV6-1	-
TGTGCCAGCAGCTCGCGCCCCGTTCAGGTTGGGACTGAAGCTTTCTTT	CASSSRPVQVGTEAFF	TRBJ1-1	few	TRBV25-1	-
TGCAGTGCTAGCGGGGCAAAGACGTACCAAGAGACCCAGTACTTC	CSASGAKTYQETQYF	TRBJ2-5	few	TRBV20-1	-
TGCAGTGCCCCTTTAGGGGAGGAGACCCAGTACTTC	CSAPLGEETQYF	TRBJ2-5	-	TRBV20-1	-
TGTGCCAGCAGCCGGACATCAACTAATGAAAAACTGTTTTTT	CASSRTSTNEKLFF	TRBJ1-4	-	TRBV7-9	-
TGCAGTGCAAAAGGGGTCACTAGCACACAACAAGAGACCCAGTACTTC	CSAKGVTSTQQETQYF	TRBJ2-5	-	TRBV20-1	-
TGTGCCAGCAGTTACTCGAGGCTAGCGGGAGGGCCCGCAGATACGCAGTATTTT	CASSYSRLAGGPADTQYF	TRBJ2-3	-	TRBV6-2/TRBV6-3	TRBD2
TGCGCCAGCAGGGAACGGACAGAGGCTGAAGCTTTCTTT	CASRERTEAEAFF	TRBJ1-1	-	TRBV5-1	-
TGTGCCAGCAGGATGGGAGATACGCAGTATTTT	CASRMGDTQYF	TRBJ2-3	-	TRBV7-3	-
TGTGCCAGCAGTTCTTTGAAGTATGGAACCCCTGGAAACACCATATATTTT	CASSSLKYGTPGNTIYF	TRBJ1-3	-	TRBV28	-
TGCGCCAGCAGCGCCGGGACAGTCGTGAACAATGAGCAGTTCTTC	CASSAGTVVNNEQFF	TRBJ2-1	-	TRBV5-1	TRBD1